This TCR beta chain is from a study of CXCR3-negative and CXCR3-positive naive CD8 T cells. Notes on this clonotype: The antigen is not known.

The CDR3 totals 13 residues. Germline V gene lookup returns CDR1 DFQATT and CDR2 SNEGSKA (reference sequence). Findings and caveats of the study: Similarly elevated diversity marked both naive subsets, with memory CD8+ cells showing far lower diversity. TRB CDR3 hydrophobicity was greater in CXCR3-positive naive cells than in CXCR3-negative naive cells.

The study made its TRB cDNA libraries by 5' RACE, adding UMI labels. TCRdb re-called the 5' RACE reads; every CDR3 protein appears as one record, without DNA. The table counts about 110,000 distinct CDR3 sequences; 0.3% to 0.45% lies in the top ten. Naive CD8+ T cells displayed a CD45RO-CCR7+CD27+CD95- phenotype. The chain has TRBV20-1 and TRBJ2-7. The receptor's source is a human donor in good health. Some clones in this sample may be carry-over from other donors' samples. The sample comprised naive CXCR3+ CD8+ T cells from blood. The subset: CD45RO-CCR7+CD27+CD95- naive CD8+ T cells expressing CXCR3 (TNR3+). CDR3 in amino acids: CSARDFQNYEQYF.